A selection of T cell receptor beta chains follows, all from one sample in a study of T cells in Graves' hyperthyroidism and ophthalmopathy. Each CDR3 protein is one row after TCRdb ran MiXCR on the multiplex PCR reads. The profile shows some 600,000 distinct CDR3 sequences, more than 11% of them singletons. The sequenced sample consisted of blood. The receptors originated from a woman aged 30 to 39 with Graves' hyperthyroidism that later progressed to Graves' ophthalmopathy. The CDR3 runs from the conserved cysteine through the conserved F or W. A D gene is named only where the DNA matches it firmly. Where a row states a size, it is once, few, many or the class of an expanded clone; other rows omit it.

D: -; V: TRBV28; J: TRBJ1-4; size: -; DNA: TGTGCCAGCAGTTTCTCCGACAGAGAAAAACTGTTTTTT; CDR3: CASSFSDREKLFF
D: TRBD2; V: TRBV7-9; J: TRBJ2-5; size: -; DNA: TGTGCCAGCAGCTCCCCTAGCGGGACTTACCAAGAGACCCAGTACTTC; CDR3: CASSSPSGTYQETQYF
D: TRBD1; V: TRBV19; J: TRBJ2-4; size: -; DNA: TGTGCCAGTAGGGGACAGGGGAGTCCTCTAAACATTCAGTACTTC; CDR3: CASRGQGSPLNIQYF
D: TRBD1; V: TRBV12-3/TRBV12-4; J: TRBJ2-7; size: many; DNA: TGTGCCAGCAGTCTTCGGACAGGGGGCGGGTACGAGCAGTACTTC; CDR3: CASSLRTGGGYEQYF
D: -; V: TRBV10-2; J: TRBJ2-7; size: many; DNA: TGCGCCAGCAGTGAGCCCGGACTATCCTACGAGCAGTACTTC; CDR3: CASSEPGLSYEQYF
D: -; V: TRBV7-2; J: TRBJ1-6; size: many; DNA: TGTGCCAGCAGCTTAACTACCCCCCTTAGCTCCTATAATTCACCCCTCCACTTT; CDR3: CASSLTTPLSSYNSPLHF
D: TRBD2; V: TRBV7-3; J: TRBJ2-3; size: many; DNA: TGTGCCAGCAGCTTATACACGGGAGGGGATCGCGATACGCAGTATTTT; CDR3: CASSLYTGGDRDTQYF
D: -; V: TRBV13; J: TRBJ2-7; size: many; DNA: TGTGCCAGCAGCCCTTATTTAGGGTCCTACGAGCAGTACTTC; CDR3: CASSPYLGSYEQYF
D: -; V: TRBV6-2/TRBV6-3; J: TRBJ2-7; size: few; DNA: TGTGCCAGCAGTTACGTCGCTGACGAGCAGTACTTC; CDR3: CASSYVADEQYF
D: TRBD1; V: TRBV12-3/TRBV12-4; J: TRBJ2-7; size: -; DNA: TGTGCCAGCAGTAGCCTGGGACAGGGGATCTACGAGCAGTACTTC; CDR3: CASSSLGQGIYEQYF
D: TRBD1; V: TRBV5-4; J: TRBJ1-2; size: many; DNA: TGTGCCAGCAGTCTGACAGGGGAAGGAGCGTATGGCTACACCTTC; CDR3: CASSLTGEGAYGYTF
D: TRBD2; V: TRBV20-1; J: TRBJ2-1; size: -; DNA: TGCAGTGCTAGGGGCTCTAGCGGGAGCCAGGTCAATGAGCAGTTCTTC; CDR3: CSARGSSGSQVNEQFF
D: -; V: TRBV25-1; J: TRBJ1-1; size: many; DNA: TGTGCCAGCAGTTCCGCCGCCTCCGTCACTGAAGCTTTCTTT; CDR3: CASSSAASVTEAFF
D: TRBD1; V: TRBV19; J: TRBJ2-4; size: -; DNA: TGTGCCAGTAGTTCCGGCGACAGGGGGAACATTCAGTACTTC; CDR3: CASSSGDRGNIQYF
D: -; V: TRBV7-2; J: TRBJ2-1; size: many; DNA: TGTGCCAGCACCCCGAATAAAGGGCCGTACAATGAGCAGTTCTTC; CDR3: CASTPNKGPYNEQFF
D: -; V: TRBV5-1; J: TRBJ2-7; size: many; DNA: TGCGCCAGCAGCTTGGATACAGGGACCCCCTACGAGCAGTACTTC; CDR3: CASSLDTGTPYEQYF
D: -; V: TRBV10-3; J: TRBJ1-6; size: many; DNA: TGTGCCATCAGTGAGTCAAATGGGGGCGGCGGAAATTCACCCCTCCACTTT; CDR3: CAISESNGGGGNSPLHF
D: -; V: TRBV5-1; J: TRBJ1-2; size: many; DNA: TGCGCCAGCAGCCCCCAGAACTATGACTACACCTTC; CDR3: CASSPQNYDYTF
D: TRBD1; V: TRBV3-1; J: TRBJ1-1; size: many; DNA: TGTGCCAGCAGCCAAGGGGCAGGGGGCCCTGAAGCTTTCTTT; CDR3: CASSQGAGGPEAFF
D: -; V: TRBV3-1; J: TRBJ2-2; size: few; DNA: TGTGCCACCAGTCGACATCCGCCTGGGAGCACCACCGGGGAGCTGTTTTTT; CDR3: CATSRHPPGSTTGELFF
D: -; V: TRBV28; J: TRBJ2-7; size: few; DNA: TGTGCCAGCAGTTTCTCTGCGAACCTCGACGAGCAGTACTTC; CDR3: CASSFSANLDEQYF
D: TRBD2; V: TRBV19; J: TRBJ2-1; size: few; DNA: TGTGCCAGCGAGACTACTAGCGGGAGTGTCAATGAGCAGTTCTTC; CDR3: CASETTSGSVNEQFF
D: -; V: TRBV25-1; J: TRBJ2-1; size: -; DNA: TGTGCCAGCAGATTCGGGTATTACAATGAGCAGTTCTTC; CDR3: CASRFGYYNEQFF
D: TRBD1; V: TRBV19; J: TRBJ2-2; size: many; DNA: TGTGCCAGTAGTATAACAGGGGGCAACACCGGGGAGCTGTTTTTT; CDR3: CASSITGGNTGELFF
D: TRBD2; V: TRBV20-1; J: TRBJ2-3; size: many; DNA: TGCAGTGCTGCAACCCCCGGACTAGCGGGAGGCCCCTCTTTGTGGGATACGCAGTATTTT; CDR3: CSAATPGLAGGPSLWDTQYF
D: -; V: TRBV12-3/TRBV12-4; J: TRBJ1-1; size: many; DNA: TGTGCCAGCAGTTTATACTCGGGGGGTTTGAGTACTGAAGCTTTCTTT; CDR3: CASSLYSGGLSTEAFF
D: -; V: TRBV7-2; J: TRBJ1-2; size: many; DNA: TGTGCCAGCAGCCGTGAGGGGCTCGGGATCGGCGGCTACACCTTC; CDR3: CASSREGLGIGGYTF
D: -; V: TRBV27; J: TRBJ2-5; size: -; DNA: TGTGCCAGCAGTGAGTCTTCTATCCGTGAGACCCAGTACTTC; CDR3: CASSESSIRETQYF
D: TRBD2; V: TRBV19; J: TRBJ2-1; size: -; DNA: TGTGCCAGTAGTATAGTTTCTAGCGGGAGAAATGAGCAGTTCTTC; CDR3: CASSIVSSGRNEQFF
D: TRBD1; V: TRBV5-1; J: TRBJ2-7; size: -; DNA: TGCGCCAGCAGCTTGGGTGAGACAGGGGGCCACGAGCAGTACTTC; CDR3: CASSLGETGGHEQYF
D: -; V: TRBV3-1; J: TRBJ2-4; size: few; DNA: TGTGCCAGCAGCCACAGCGTGGGATTGGGTCGGGATAGTATCATTCAGTACTTC; CDR3: CASSHSVGLGRDSIIQYF
D: TRBD1; V: TRBV11-2; J: TRBJ2-2; size: many; DNA: TGTGCCAGCAGCCCGGGACAGTTCACCGGGGAGCTGTTTTTT; CDR3: CASSPGQFTGELFF
D: TRBD1; V: TRBV27; J: TRBJ1-1; size: -; DNA: TGTGCCAGCAGTTGGGGGACAGGGTTCTATGAAGCTTTCTTT; CDR3: CASSWGTGFYEAFF
D: -; V: TRBV14; J: TRBJ2-7; size: few; DNA: TGTGCCAGCAGCCAAGCCGTGGAAAACTACGAGCAGTACTTC; CDR3: CASSQAVENYEQYF
D: -; V: TRBV19; J: TRBJ1-1; size: many; DNA: TGTGCCAGTAGTATCGGCAGGAACACTGAAGCTTTCTTT; CDR3: CASSIGRNTEAFF